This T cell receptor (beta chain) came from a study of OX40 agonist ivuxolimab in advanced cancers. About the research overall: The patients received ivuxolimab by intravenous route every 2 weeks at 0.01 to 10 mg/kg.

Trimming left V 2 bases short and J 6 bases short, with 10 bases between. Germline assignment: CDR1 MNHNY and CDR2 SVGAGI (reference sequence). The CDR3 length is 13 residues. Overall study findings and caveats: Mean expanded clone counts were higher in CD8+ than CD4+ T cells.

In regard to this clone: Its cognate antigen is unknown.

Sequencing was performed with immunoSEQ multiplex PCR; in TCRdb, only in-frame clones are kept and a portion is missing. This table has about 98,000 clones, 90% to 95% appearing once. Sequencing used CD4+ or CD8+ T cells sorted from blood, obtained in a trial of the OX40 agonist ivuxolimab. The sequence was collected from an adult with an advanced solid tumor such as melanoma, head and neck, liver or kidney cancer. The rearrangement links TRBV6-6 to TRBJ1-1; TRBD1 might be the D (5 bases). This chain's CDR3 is CASSYPGGSEAFF. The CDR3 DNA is TGTGCCAGCAGTTACCCGGGGGGATCTGAAGCTTTCTTT.